There are a few counts of the clone carrying this T cell receptor beta chain. The antigen remains undetermined. V was shortened by 8 bases and J by 5 bases, with 7 bases between the two germline ends. This CDR3 is 12 amino acids long. Germline CDR1 ENHRY, CDR2 SYGVKD. This entry comes from a study of CD4+ T cells in melanoma. Only in-frame clones appear in the TCRdb table, and some are missing; sequencing was by immunoSEQ multiplex PCR. The sample records about 11,000 clones, approximately 74% being singletons. Findings and limits, study-wide: A reported correlation linked neoantigen-specific CD4+ T cells to CD8+, macrophage and B cell function.

The TCR was taken from a human donor with melanoma. Source material: cells from a culture (not recorded whether cultured in vitro). This sequence joins TRBV10-3 and TRBJ1-6; D is unclear. For the CDR3, the DNA is TGTGCCATCCGGACCGATAATTCACCCCTCCACTTT. Translation: CAIRTDNSPLHF.